This T cell receptor beta chain was sequenced for a study of blood T cell repertoires in COVID-19. Study-level information: The United States, Italy and Spain were the sources of the acute and convalescent COVID-19 samples. PBMCs, B-cell-depleted T cells, or T cells provided the cDNA or gDNA that made up the material.

The CDR3 is 12 residues long. Deletions cut 3 bases from V and 1 base from J, with 3 bases between. Per the germline V gene, CDR1 is ENHRY and CDR2 is SYGVKD. Patients from Seattle were sampled longitudinally, starting during active infection. Clones were read by immunoSEQ multiplex PCR, and TCRdb kept only the in-frame ones, dropping some. Of 100,000 to 150,000 clones in the sample, about 81% were seen once. Ten or more counts support this clone. The sample consisted of peripheral blood. The J gene is TRBJ1-1, the V gene TRBV10-3; D is unclear. The receptor was derived from a man aged 25-40 years with COVID-19, enrolled during active disease. In DNA, the CDR3 is TGTGCCATCAGTGACAGGAACACTGAAGCTTTCTTT. Its translation: CAISDRNTEAFF.